This T cell receptor beta chain was profiled in a study of Graves' ophthalmopathy and Graves' hyperthyroidism. Amplified TCR beta CDR3 regions were obtained using RNA transcripts as template. A first-round RT-PCR used HTBI primers, followed by a second-round multiplex PCR. One entry per CDR3 protein, called by TCRdb with MiXCR from the multiplex PCR reads. The repertoire holds a few hundred thousand distinct CDR3 sequences, with about 21% as singletons. Study conclusions and caveats: Ophthalmopathy versus stable hyperthyroidism: 13-signature model gave around 86% sensitivity, roughly 81% specificity.

Certain patients, namely those with other autoimmune diseases, uncontrolled infections, pregnancy or lactation, were excluded. The V gene lost 6 bases and the J gene lost 9 bases, with 14 bases spanning the gap. The CDR3 sequence is 12 residues long. Notes on this clonotype: Its antigen is still unknown.

The J gene is TRBJ1-1, the V gene TRBV12-3 or TRBV12-4; D is possibly TRBD1 (5 bases). Sequencing used peripheral blood. This sequence was found in a woman under 30 with stable Graves' hyperthyroidism. For the CDR3, the DNA is TGTGCCAGCAGATGGGGGGAGGGCAAAGCTTTCTTT. This encodes CASRWGEGKAFF.